These 28 T cell receptor beta chains were all obtained from the same sample, sequenced in a study of T cells in Graves' hyperthyroidism and ophthalmopathy. Amplification targeted TCR beta CDR3 regions from RNA transcripts. HTBI primers were the set used in a first-round RT-PCR of the TCR CDR3. TCRdb fed the multiplex PCR reads into MiXCR, producing one record per CDR3 protein. The data contain 450,000 to 700,000 distinct CDR3 sequences, approximately 44% of them seen just once; the ten biggest clones take up about 20%. The sample comprised peripheral blood or thyroid tissue (not recorded which). All receptors come from an adult woman with Graves' disease, either hyperthyroidism or ophthalmopathy (not recorded which).

This clonotype was recorded many times. The V call is TRBV6-2 or TRBV6-3, the J call TRBJ1-6; D is uncertain. The CDR3 length is 14 residues. Germline loops: CDR1 MNHEY, CDR2 SVGEGT. Trimming left V 6 bases short and J 4 bases short, with 10 bases between. CDR3 region: CASSHQRYNSPLHF. CDR3 nucleotide sequence: TGTGCCAGCAGCCACCAGAGATATAATTCACCCCTCCACTTT.

V is TRBV2 and J is TRBJ2-2; TRBD1 agrees at 7 bases. Germline lookup yields CDR1 SNHLY and CDR2 FYNNEI. The CDR3 covers 16 residues. V lost 8 bases, J lost 0 bases, and 9 bases stayed unmatched. The CDR3 nucleotides read TGTGCCAGCCCCCCCCCGGGACAGACGAACACCGGGGAGCTGTTTTTT. It codes for CASPPPGQTNTGELFF.

This clonotype was counted at least ten times. This chain joins TRBV20-1 and TRBJ2-2, with D possibly being TRBD1 (5 bases). V lost 3 bases, J lost 4 bases, and 9 bases lay in between. The CDR3 has 13 amino acids. Germline-derived CDR1 and CDR2 are DFQATT and SNEGSKA (reference sequence). CDR3 coding DNA: TGCAGTGCTAGTACAGGACCCACCGGGGAGCTGTTTTTT. The encoded protein is CSASTGPTGELFF.

A remark on this clonotype: This clone may be a read error of a much larger clone one base away. The chain is built from TRBV7-9 and TRBJ2-6; TRBD2 is a possible D gene (5 bases). Germline CDR1 SEHNR, CDR2 FQNEAQ (reference sequence). Between the trimmed V and J ends, which lost 3 bases and 3 bases, there was a span of 18 bases. This CDR3 has 18 amino acids. The CDR3 spells CASSFWTPRRGGANVLTF. The CDR3 DNA reads as TGTGCCAGCAGCTTTTGGACCCCCAGACGGGGTGGGGCCAACGTCCTGACTTTC. Full variable domain (outside the CDR3, taken from reference TRBV7-9 and TRBJ2-6): DTGVSQNPRHKITKRGQNVTFRCDPISEHNRLYWYRQTLGQGPEFLTYFQNEAQLEKSRLLSDRFSAERPKGSFSTLEIQRTEQGDSAMYLCASSFWTPRRGGANVLTFGAGSRLTVL.

The genes are TRBV14 and TRBJ2-1; D uncertain. The CDR3 has 14 residues. Germline CDR1 SGHDN, CDR2 FVKESK. The germline V and J ends were trimmed by 1 base and 3 bases, with 7 bases remaining between them. In nucleotides, the CDR3 is TGTGCCAGCAGCCAAGGGCAGAGCTACAATGAGCAGTTCTTC. Translated, it gives CASSQGQSYNEQFF.

This clonotype showed up many times. V and J are TRBV20-1 and TRBJ2-7; D is ambiguous. The CDR3 spans 13 residues. Germline CDR1 reads DFQATT; CDR2 reads SNEGSKA (reference sequence). The DNA for the CDR3 is TGCAGCGCCGCCCGGATCCCACGATCCGAGCAGTACTTC. It encodes CSAARIPRSEQYF.

V is TRBV9 and J is TRBJ1-5; perhaps TRBD1 as D (6 bases). Germline V gene lookup returns CDR1 SGDLS and CDR2 YYNGEE. This CDR3 region has 13 residues. Trimming removed 4 bases at V and 14 bases at J, with 19 bases between. The CDR3 nucleotides are TGTGCCAGCAGCTTGACAGGCTATCCCTACGAGCATTTT. Translation: CASSLTGYPYEHF.

The chain carries TRBV29-1 and TRBJ2-7, with 10 bases that match TRBD1. Germline V gene lookup returns CDR1 SQVTM and CDR2 ANQGSEA. The CDR3 loop spans 14 amino acids. V was pared by 3 bases and J by 5 bases, with 7 bases of the junction left unmatched. CDR3 residues: CSVDSGQGVHEQYF. The CDR3 DNA sequence: TGCAGCGTTGATTCCGGACAGGGGGTCCACGAGCAGTACTTC.

V is TRBV19 and J is TRBJ1-2; 7 bases line up with TRBD1. CDR1 LNHDA and CDR2 SQIVND come from the germline V gene (reference sequence). V trimming: 3 bases; J trimming: 7 bases; junction bases outside the gene matches: 5. This CDR3 has 13 amino acids. The CDR3: CASSMQGGTGYTF. CDR3 nucleotide sequence: TGTGCCAGTAGTATGCAAGGGGGCACTGGCTACACCTTC.

A remark on this clonotype: A read error may be the cause here, since a much bigger clone is one base away. The rearrangement joins TRBV7-8 to TRBJ2-3; 7 positions agree with TRBD2. The V and J ends lost 1 base and 5 bases, in that order; junction bases with no gene match: 12. This CDR3 contains 17 residues. Per the germline V gene, CDR1 is SGHVS and CDR2 is FQNEAQ. This chain's CDR3 is CASSLGRIPTSQDTQYF. In nucleotides, the CDR3 is TGTGCCAGCAGCTTAGGGAGGATTCCGACTAGCCAAGATACGCAGTATTTT.

The chain combines TRBV10-3 with TRBJ2-7, with TRBD2 identical over 15 bases. This CDR3 spans 16 amino acids. Germline V CDR1 and CDR2: ENHRY, SYGVKD. V lost 6 bases and J lost 6; bases outside the gene matches: 9. CDR3 amino acids: CAIRGTSGRRGTEQYF. The DNA for the CDR3 is TGTGCCATCAGGGGGACTAGCGGGAGGCGCGGCACCGAGCAGTACTTC.

Ten or more counts support this clonotype. This chain joins TRBV7-9 and TRBJ1-1; TRBD1 is a possible D gene (5 bases). V lost 5 bases and J lost 0, with 16 bases in between. This CDR3 comprises 16 residues. Germline V gives CDR1 SEHNR, CDR2 FQNEAQ (reference sequence). CDR3 coding DNA: TGTGCCAGCAGCCGCAAGCCGGGACCGATGAACACTGAAGCTTTCTTT. Its protein is CASSRKPGPMNTEAFF.

This clonotype was detected ten times or more. V usage is TRBV10-2 and J usage is TRBJ1-1, with TRBD1 matching 7 bases. The V gene's germline CDR1 is WSHSY and CDR2 SAAADI. With 4 bases clipped from V and 3 bases from J, the junction kept 23 bases outside the gene matches. This CDR3 comprises 20 residues. The CDR3 region is CASSVPLDLTGTDLYTEAFF. DNA of the CDR3: TGCGCCAGCAGTGTCCCCCTAGACCTAACCGGGACAGATTTGTACACTGAAGCTTTCTTT.

This clonotype was detected ten times or more. J is TRBJ2-2 and V is TRBV12-3 or TRBV12-4; D unresolved. The CDR3 has 11 residues. V dropped 10 bases and J dropped 2 bases, with 5 bases sitting between them. DNA for the CDR3: TGTGCCACCCAAAACACCGGGGAGCTGTTTTTT. Translation gives CATQNTGELFF.

This clonotype was seen only once. The chain is built from TRBV7-9 and TRBJ2-5; TRBD1 agrees at 7 bases. The J segment lost 3 bases and the V segment lost 5 bases, leaving 9 bases of the junction unmatched. CDR1 is SEHNR, CDR2 FQNEAQ, per germline (reference sequence). This CDR3 spans 15 amino acids. The CDR3 DNA reads as TGTGCCAGCAGCCTTAGCAGGGACAGAAAAGAGACCCAGTACTTC. Its protein product is CASSLSRDRKETQYF.

The sample holds many counts of this clonotype. The gene calls are TRBV6-1 and TRBJ1-2; unclear D gene. Germline loops: CDR1 MNHNS, CDR2 SASEGT. The V end lost 1 base, the J end lost 2 bases, and 5 bases lay between the germline ends. CDR3 length equals 13 residues. The CDR3 sequence: CASSEVGNYGYTF. CDR3 nucleotides: TGTGCCAGCAGTGAAGTTGGGAACTATGGCTACACCTTC.

This clonotype was detected ten times or more. This chain connects TRBV7-9 to TRBJ1-2, with no clear D. CDR3 length equals 15 residues. CDR1 SEHNR and CDR2 FQNEAQ come from the germline V gene (reference sequence). V dropped 1 base and J dropped 7 bases, with 16 bases sitting between them. CDR3 in amino acids: CASSLVPRVLGGYTF. The CDR3 nucleotides read TGTGCCAGCAGCTTAGTACCGAGGGTTCTGGGTGGCTACACCTTC.

By proportion, this clonotype is medium-sized. The CDR3 is CASSVGTSGYEQYF. The CDR3 DNA is TGTGCCAGCAGCGTAGGGACTAGCGGGTACGAGCAGTACTTC. The chain carries TRBV9 and TRBJ2-7, with 11 positions matching TRBD2. Trimming took 0 bases from V and 4 from J; bases not matched to a gene: 0. The CDR3 spans 14 residues. Germline V gene sequence: CDR1 SGDLS, CDR2 YYNGEE.

V and J are TRBV4-3 and TRBJ2-7; D perhaps matches TRBD2 (5 bases). The ends were cut back, 5 bases at V and 6 bases at J, with 20 bases in the middle. The CDR3 has 15 residues. Germline CDR1 LGHNA, CDR2 YSLEER. In DNA, the CDR3 is TGCGCCAGCAGCAAACCAGGAGGCCAGCATCTCGAGCAGTACTTC. This sequence encodes CASSKPGGQHLEQYF.

The V gene is TRBV10-3, the J gene TRBJ1-1; D ambiguous. Germline V gene data show CDR1 as ENHRY and CDR2 as SYGVKD. This CDR3 contains 12 residues. V lost 6 bases and J lost 7, with 12 bases in between. CDR3 sequence: CAIRPDPGEAFF. DNA of the CDR3: TGTGCCATCAGACCCGACCCGGGTGAAGCTTTCTTT.

This clonotype showed up many times. The chain employs TRBV6-5 and TRBJ2-5; D uncertain. Germline V gene lookup returns CDR1 MNHEY and CDR2 SVGAGI. The CDR3 extends over 14 amino acids. Deletions cut 3 bases from V and 1 base from J, with 9 bases between. The CDR3 reads CASSYGVSQETQYF. The CDR3 DNA reads as TGTGCCAGCAGTTATGGGGTATCCCAAGAGACCCAGTACTTC.

Notes on this clonotype: At one end, the junction sequence differs from germline, possibly due to a read error. The chain uses TRBV10-2 and TRBJ1-2, with D possibly being TRBD1 (5 bases). The CDR3 is made up of 15 amino acids. Germline V gene data show CDR1 as WSHSY and CDR2 as SAAADI. CDR3 region: CASSEEAGPSYGYTF. The CDR3 nucleotides are TGTGCCAGCAGTGAAGAGGCAGGGCCGAGCTATGGCTACACCTTC.

Many counts were recorded for this clonotype. The V and J genes are TRBV6-6 and TRBJ1-4; the match to TRBD1 covers 7 bases. After removal of 2 bases from V and 5 bases from J, the junction contained 2 bases not matched to a gene. The germline gives CDR1 MNHNY, CDR2 SVGAGI (reference sequence). The CDR3 is made up of 14 amino acids. The CDR3 sequence: CASSYRDRNEKLFF. DNA of the CDR3: TGTGCCAGCAGTTACAGGGACAGAAATGAAAAACTGTTTTTT.

This clonotype was picked up many times. The V and J genes are TRBV7-3 and TRBJ1-2; D perhaps matches TRBD1 (5 bases). V was cut by 5 bases and J by 6 bases, with 13 bases left in between. The germline gives CDR1 SGHTA, CDR2 FQGTGA. The CDR3 extends over 13 amino acids. The CDR3 nucleotides read TGTGCCAGCAGCGCGACCGGGACCGATGGCTACACCTTC. Protein sequence: CASSATGTDGYTF. Together with reference TRBV7-3 and TRBJ1-2, the CDR3 gives the full variable domain: GAGVSQTPSNKVTEKGKYVELRCDPISGHTALYWYRQSLGQGPEFLIYFQGTGAADDSGLPNDRFFAVRPEGSVSTLKIQRTERGDSAVYLCASSATGTDGYTFGSGTRLTVV.

This clonotype was recorded at least ten times. This chain joins TRBV4-2 and TRBJ1-2; 7 nucleotides line up with TRBD1. With V trimmed by 1 base and J by 2 bases, 1 base remained unmatched. CDR1 and CDR2 (germline): LGHNA, YNFKEQ. The CDR3 covers 14 residues. The CDR3 loop is CASSQVTGNYGYTF. CDR3 in DNA: TGTGCCAGCAGCCAAGTGACAGGGAACTATGGCTACACCTTC.

This clonotype was counted many times. This chain uses TRBV19 with TRBJ2-7; 14 nucleotides line up with TRBD2. With V trimmed by 2 bases and J by 4 bases, 4 bases remained unmatched. CDR1 is LNHDA and CDR2 is SQIVND in the germline V gene (reference sequence). This CDR3 spans 16 amino acids. The CDR3 DNA is TGTGCCAGTAGTATAAGGACTAGCGGGAGGCTATACGAGCAGTACTTC. As protein: CASSIRTSGRLYEQYF.

This clonotype has a count of ten or more. J is TRBJ1-1 and V is TRBV13; maybe TRBD1 (6 bases). This CDR3 spans 16 amino acids. Germline V CDR1 and CDR2: PRHDT, FYEKMQ (reference sequence). Trimming cost V 1 base and J 3 bases, with 15 bases left between them. Written as DNA, the CDR3 is TGTGCCAGCAGCTTAGCCCCCGGGACAACGGACACTGAAGCTTTCTTT. Amino acids: CASSLAPGTTDTEAFF.

The V and J genes are TRBV5-4 and TRBJ2-7; TRBD1 might be the D (6 bases). CDR3 length: 13 amino acids. Trimming stripped 0 bases from V and 6 bases from J, with 10 bases between. Germline CDR1 is SGHNT and CDR2 is YYREEE (reference sequence). CDR3 DNA: TGTGCCAGCAGCTTGGACCCCAGGGGCGAGCAGTACTTC. This codes for CASSLDPRGEQYF.